This T cell receptor beta chain is from a study of identical twins. In its sample, this clonotype was seen many times. MiXCR, run by TCRdb on the 5' RACE reads, gives a single entry per CDR3 protein. Of about 900,000 distinct CDR3 sequences in the sample, around an eighth were seen once. The germline V gene encodes CDR1 DFQATT and CDR2 SNEGSKA (reference sequence). V was cut by 6 bases and J by 5 bases, with 17 bases left in between. The CDR3 contains 14 residues. The same data also went into a second study, on yellow fever vaccine responses in identical twins. From that second work: Reportedly, twins showed a vaccine T cell response that looked partly convergent and partly personalized.

This TCR came from a woman aged 18-29 years in good health. The gene calls are TRBV20-1 and TRBJ2-1, with D possibly TRBD2 on 5 matching bases. Sequenced material: PBMCs. The chain's CDR3 is CSAERRAQNNEQFF. In DNA form, the CDR3 reads TGCAGTGCCGAGAGGCGGGCTCAGAACAATGAGCAGTTCTTC.